This T cell receptor (beta chain) comes out of a study of T cell responses to AZD1222 COVID-19 vaccine. This table comes from immunoSEQ multiplex PCR, and its TCRdb copy is limited to in-frame clones, with some not included. This sample has roughly 20,000 clones; around 82% occur once, and the top ten carry over 40%. Trimming took 6 bases from V and 3 from J, leaving 8 bases between them. CDR1 LNHDA and CDR2 SQIVND come from the germline V gene (reference sequence). This CDR3 is built from 13 residues. To note about this clone: Its antigen is unidentified.

Findings and caveats of the study: Clonal diversity was possibly underestimated, and the donors were mostly white British, with more females.

This clonotype originated in an adult in good health. The sample was peripheral blood, taken on day 0 of AZD1222 vaccination. The V and J genes are TRBV19 and TRBJ2-2; D call uncertain. The CDR3 DNA follows: TGTGCCAGTAGCCTGATAGACACCGGGGAGCTGTTTTTT. Translating gives CASSLIDTGELFF.